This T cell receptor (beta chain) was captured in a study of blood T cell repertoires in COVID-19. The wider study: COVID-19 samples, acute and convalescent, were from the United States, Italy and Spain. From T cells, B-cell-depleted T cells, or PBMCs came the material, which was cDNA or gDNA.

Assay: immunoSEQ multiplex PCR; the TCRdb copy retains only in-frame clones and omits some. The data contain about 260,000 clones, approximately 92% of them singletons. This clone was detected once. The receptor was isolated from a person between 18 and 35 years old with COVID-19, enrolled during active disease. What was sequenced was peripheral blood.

The CDR3 sequence is CSVDPLGGQGRGYTF. CDR3 DNA sequence: TGCAGCGTTGACCCCCTAGGGGGACAGGGGCGCGGCTACACCTTC. This chain joins TRBV29-1 and TRBJ1-2, with 10 bases lining up with TRBD1. Germline V gene lookup returns CDR1 SQVTM and CDR2 ANQGSEA. The junction had 12 bases not matched to a gene; V was cut back by 3 bases and J by 8 bases. This CDR3 spans 15 amino acids.